This note documents a single T cell receptor beta chain sequence. Its antigen is not identified. These data are taken from a study of beta chain features in type 1 diabetes. The wider study: In age, gender and cell yields, patients were similar to healthy donors. Whole-study results and caveats: The naive, central memory and Treg TCRB repertoires of patients appeared to be more similar to one another than those of healthy donors. PCR might pick shorter templates more often, in the same way for patients and controls.

Per the germline V gene, CDR1 is LGHNA and CDR2 is YNFKEQ. The CDR3 contains 16 residues. The V segment lost 4 bases and the J segment 1 base; nucleotides outside the gene matches: 5. Expressed TCRB transcripts got sequenced, as all isolated RNA was reverse transcribed. Method: immunoSEQ multiplex PCR; TCRdb's copy keeps in-frame clones and lacks some. This table holds under 950,000 clones, about a sixth found once. Markers CD45RO/CCR7/CD25/CD127/CD95/CD27 served to sort CD4+ naive, central memory, regulatory and stem cell-like memory cells. This rearrangement joins TRBV4-2 to TRBJ2-3, with TRBD2 matching 10 bases. Sequencing was performed on naive CD4+ T cells from blood. The TCR comes from a woman between 18 and 29 years old in good health. The CDR3 DNA reads TGTGCCAGCAGCCTAGGGACTAGCGCGCGCACAGATACGCAGTATTTT. It yields the protein CASSLGTSARTDTQYF.